This T cell receptor beta chain was recovered during a study of shared clonotypes between healthy human individuals. The wider study: The donors, two women and a few men, were aged 18 to 49.

Comments on this clone: Its antigen is currently unknown.

Produced via immunoSEQ multiplex PCR; TCRdb's table is partial and in-frame only. The sample shows about 2.4 million clones, around 94% of them seen only once. The CDR3 is 14 residues long. The V gene's germline CDR1 is GTSNPN and CDR2 SVGIG (reference sequence). The germline V and J ends were trimmed by 2 bases and 7 bases, with 14 bases remaining between them. Study-wide results and caveats: Between a few donors, naive CD4 clonotypes were shared at a level of approximately 5%.

This TCR was recovered from a man in his late teens or twenties in good health. Source material: naive CD4+ T cells sorted from blood. Subset described: CD45RA+ positively selected. The genes are TRBV30 and TRBJ1-4, with D perhaps matching TRBD1 (5 bases). The CDR3 DNA reads TGTGCCTGGAGTCGGGCAGGGCTGGGTGAAAAACTGTTTTTT. As protein: CAWSRAGLGEKLFF.